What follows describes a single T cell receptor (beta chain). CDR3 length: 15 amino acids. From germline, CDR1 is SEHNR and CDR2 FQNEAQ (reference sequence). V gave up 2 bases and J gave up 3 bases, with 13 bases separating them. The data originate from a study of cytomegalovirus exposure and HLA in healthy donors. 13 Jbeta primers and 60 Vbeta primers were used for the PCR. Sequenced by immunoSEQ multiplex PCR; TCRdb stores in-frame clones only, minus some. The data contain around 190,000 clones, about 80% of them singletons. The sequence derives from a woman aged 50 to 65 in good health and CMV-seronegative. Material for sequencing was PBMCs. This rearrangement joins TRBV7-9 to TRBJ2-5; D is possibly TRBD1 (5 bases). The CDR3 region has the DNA TGTGCCAGCAGCTTAAGGGGAACCGATGAAGAGACCCAGTACTTC. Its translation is CASSLRGTDEETQYF.